This T cell receptor (beta chain) was recovered during a study of shared clonotypes between healthy human individuals. Across the study: CD4 naive and memory got three plates each, CD8 naive two, CD8 memory one.

Splitting of each subset's genomic DNA was done evenly across several immunoSEQ plates. Produced via immunoSEQ multiplex PCR; TCRdb's table is partial and in-frame only. The table lists about 600,000 clones, around 97% of them singletons, with around 0.058% in the top ten. V was clipped by 9 bases and J by 0 bases, with 21 bases between them. The CDR3 loop spans 17 amino acids. The germline V gene encodes CDR1 SGHRS and CDR2 YFSETQ. Points from the study as a whole: Only blood was sampled, and tissue TCR repertoires likely differ from blood ones. Larger richness was generally estimated for naive than memory subsets.

Concerning this clone: What it recognizes is unknown.

The TCR sequence derives from a woman aged 25 to 39 in good health. Sequencing was done on a sample of naive CD4+ T cells sorted from blood. Subset: CD45RA+ positively selected. The chain recombines TRBV5-1 with TRBJ2-2, with D possibly being TRBD1 (6 bases). The CDR3 DNA follows: TGCGCCACGAAGACAGGCCCCTTTTTCGCGAACACCGGGGAGCTGTTTTTT. Translated, it gives CATKTGPFFANTGELFF.